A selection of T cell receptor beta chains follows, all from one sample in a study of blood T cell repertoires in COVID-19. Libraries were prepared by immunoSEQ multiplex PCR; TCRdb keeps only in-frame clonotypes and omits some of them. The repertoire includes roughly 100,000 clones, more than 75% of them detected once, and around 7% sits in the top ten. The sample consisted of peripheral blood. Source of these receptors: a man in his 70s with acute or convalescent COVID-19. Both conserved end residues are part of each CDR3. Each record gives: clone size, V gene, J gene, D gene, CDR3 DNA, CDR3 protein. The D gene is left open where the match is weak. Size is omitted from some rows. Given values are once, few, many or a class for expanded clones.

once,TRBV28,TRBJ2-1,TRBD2,TGTGCCAGCAAGGAAGCGGGAGGGCTGGGTGAGCAGTTCTTC,CASKEAGGLGEQFF
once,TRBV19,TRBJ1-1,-,TGTGCCAGTAGCCGTGGGAGGGCTCGGGGAGGTGACACTGAAGCTTTCTTT,CASSRGRARGGDTEAFF
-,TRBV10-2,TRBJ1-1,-,TGCGCCAGCAGTGAGAACAGGGAGGGAACTGAAGCTTTCTTT,CASSENREGTEAFF
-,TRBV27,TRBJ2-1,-,TGTGCCAGCAGTTTATCGGGGGGGGCAATTCGGATCTTC,CASSLSGGAIRIF
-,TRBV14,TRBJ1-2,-,TGTGCCAGCAGCCAAGATAGGAACAGCCCGTATGGCTACACCTTC,CASSQDRNSPYGYTF
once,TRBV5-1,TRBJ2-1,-,TGCGCCAGCAGCCCAGCGGCCACCCTAGACAATGAGCAGTTCTTC,CASSPAATLDNEQFF
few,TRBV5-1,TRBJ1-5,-,TGCGCCAGCAGCTTGGATGCGGGGAAGGGCAATCAGCCCCAGCATTTT,CASSLDAGKGNQPQHF
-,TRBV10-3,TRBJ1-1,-,TGTGCCATCAGTGAGACCCGCGGAAGGGAAGCTTTCTTT,CAISETRGREAFF
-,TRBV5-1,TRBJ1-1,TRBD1,TGCGCCAGCAGCCCGGCCGCGACAGGGGCAGCCAGATGGACTGAAGCTTTCTTT,CASSPAATGAARWTEAFF
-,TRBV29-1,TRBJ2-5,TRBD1,TGCAGCGTTTCTCCGCTTAACAGGGGGGAGACCCAGTACTTC,CSVSPLNRGETQYF
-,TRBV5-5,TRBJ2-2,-,TGTGCCAGCAGCCTGGCGGGAACCGGGGAGCTGTTTTTT,CASSLAGTGELFF
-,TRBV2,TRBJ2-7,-,TGTGCCAGCAGTGCGGCAGGGGACTACGAGCAGTACTTC,CASSAAGDYEQYF
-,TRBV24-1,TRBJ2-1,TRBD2,TGTGCCACCACCAGCTCGAGCGGGGGGGCCTGGAATGAGCAGTTCTTC,CATTSSSGGAWNEQFF
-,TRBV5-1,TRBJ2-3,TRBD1,TGCGCCAGCAGCTCCAACAGGGGGCTCGATACGCAGTATTTT,CASSSNRGLDTQYF
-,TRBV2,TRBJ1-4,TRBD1,TGTGCCACCGATGACACGACAGGGGAAAAACTGTTTTTT,CATDDTTGEKLFF
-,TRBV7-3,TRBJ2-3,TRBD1,TGTGCCAGCAGCCCGGGACAGGGGGCAGATACGCAGTATTTT,CASSPGQGADTQYF
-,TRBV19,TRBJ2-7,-,TGTGCCAGTAGTCTCAACGGGTGGAGCTCCTACGAGCAGTACTTC,CASSLNGWSSYEQYF
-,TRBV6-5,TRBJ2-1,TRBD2,TGTGCCAGCAGCCCACTAGCGGGAAAGGATGAGCAGTTCTTC,CASSPLAGKDEQFF
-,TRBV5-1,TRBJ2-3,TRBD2,TGCGCCAGCAGCTCCTTAGCGGGGGGGCTCCCAGATACGCAGTATTTT,CASSSLAGGLPDTQYF
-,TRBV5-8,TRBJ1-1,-,TGTGCCAGCAGCTTATTTACCCGACGGAGGAACACTGAAGCTTTCTTT,CASSLFTRRRNTEAFF
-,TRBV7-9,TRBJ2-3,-,TGTGCCAGCAGCTTAACAGAGAGAGACACAGATACGCAGTATTTT,CASSLTERDTDTQYF
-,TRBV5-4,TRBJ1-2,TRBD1,TGTGCCAGCAGCTGGGGACAGGGACCTAGCTCCTATGGCTACACCTTC,CASSWGQGPSSYGYTF
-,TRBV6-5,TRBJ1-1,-,TGTGCCAGCAGTCTAGACCGGCGAGCTTTCTTT,CASSLDRRAFF
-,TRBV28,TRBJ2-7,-,TGTGCCAGCGTAGACAATCGCGAGCAGTACTTC,CASVDNREQYF
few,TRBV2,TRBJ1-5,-,TGTGCCAGCAGTGGGGAGACCTTTCAGCCCCAGCATTTT,CASSGETFQPQHF
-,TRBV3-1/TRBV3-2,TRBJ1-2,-,TGTGCCAGCAGCTTACAGAATGGGGCGACCGGCTACACCTTC,CASSLQNGATGYTF
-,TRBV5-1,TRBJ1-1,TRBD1,TGCGCCAGTCTTACGTGGACAGGTTGGGGCACTGAAGCTTTCTTT,CASLTWTGWGTEAFF
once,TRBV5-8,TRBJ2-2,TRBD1,TGTGCCAGCAGCTCTGGGACAGTAGTCACCGGGGAGCTGTTTTTT,CASSSGTVVTGELFF
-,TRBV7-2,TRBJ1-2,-,TGTGCCAGCAGCTTAGCCGGGTCTAACTATGGCTACACCTTC,CASSLAGSNYGYTF
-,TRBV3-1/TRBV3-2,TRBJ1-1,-,TGTGCCAGCAGCCAGACAGGAGATATGAACACTGAAGCTTTCTTT,CASSQTGDMNTEAFF
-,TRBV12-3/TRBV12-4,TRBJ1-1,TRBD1,TGTGCCAGCATCCTTACAGGGGCTGAAGCTTTCTTT,CASILTGAEAFF
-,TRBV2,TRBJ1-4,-,TGTGCCAGCAGTGAAGGAGGGGGTAATGAAAAACTGTTTTTT,CASSEGGGNEKLFF
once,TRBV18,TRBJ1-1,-,TGTGCCAGCTCACCCGACAGGCACACTGAAGCTTTCTTT,CASSPDRHTEAFF
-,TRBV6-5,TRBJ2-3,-,TGTGCCAGCAGTTACTTCTCCTCCACAGATACGCAGTATTTT,CASSYFSSTDTQYF
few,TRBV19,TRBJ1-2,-,TGTGCCAGTAGTCCTTTATCGGGAGAGAGAGTCAGTGGCTACACCTTC,CASSPLSGERVSGYTF
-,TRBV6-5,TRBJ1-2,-,TGTGCCAGCAGTTACTCGCCAGGAAGCAACTCCTATGGCTACACCTTC,CASSYSPGSNSYGYTF
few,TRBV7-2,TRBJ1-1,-,TGTGCCAGCAGCTTATCGAGGAACACTGAAGCTTTCTTT,CASSLSRNTEAFF
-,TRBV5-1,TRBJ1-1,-,TGCGCCAGCAGCTTAGTATCGGGGAGAGGGACTGAAGCTTTCTTT,CASSLVSGRGTEAFF
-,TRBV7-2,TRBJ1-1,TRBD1,TGTGCCAGCAGTCTTGGGACAGGGGGCGGAGAAGCTTTCTTT,CASSLGTGGGEAFF
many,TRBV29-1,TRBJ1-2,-,TGCAGCGTTGAAGGTGGCCCCTCCGGCTACACCTTC,CSVEGGPSGYTF
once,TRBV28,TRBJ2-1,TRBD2,TGTGCCAGCAGTTTGACTAGCGGGGTTAATGAGCAGTTCTTC,CASSLTSGVNEQFF
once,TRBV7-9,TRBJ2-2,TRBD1,TGTGCCAGCAGCCGGGACAGGGTGGCGCGGAACACCGGGGAGCTGTTTTTT,CASSRDRVARNTGELFF
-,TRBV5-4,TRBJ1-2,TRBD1,TGTGCCAGCAGCGGATTCCTCCTTCCAACCGGGACAGGGGGCGGCTACACCTTC,CASSGFLLPTGTGGGYTF
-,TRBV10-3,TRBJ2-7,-,TGTGCCATCAGTGAGACAGCAAACGAGCAGTACTTC,CAISETANEQYF
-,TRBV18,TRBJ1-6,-,TGTGCCAGCTCACCACAAACAGGGAAGGGTAATTCACCCCTCCACTTT,CASSPQTGKGNSPLHF
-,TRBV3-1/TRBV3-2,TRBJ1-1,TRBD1,TGTGCCAGCAGCGTGACAGGGGCTAAGATGAACACTGAAGCTTTCTTT,CASSVTGAKMNTEAFF
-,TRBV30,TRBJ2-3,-,TGTGCCTGGAGCCTAGGAGGGGACGGCACAGATACGCAGTATTTT,CAWSLGGDGTDTQYF
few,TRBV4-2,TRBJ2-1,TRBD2,TGTGCCAGCAGCCAAGATTATAGCGGGGGGAGTGGGGATGAGCAGTTCTTC,CASSQDYSGGSGDEQFF